This section outlines one T cell receptor beta chain sequence together with its context. CDR3 size: 14 residues. Germline loops: CDR1 SGHRS, CDR2 YFSETQ. Trimming at V came to 5 bases and at J to 2 bases, leaving 6 bases not matched to a gene. The source of the sample is a study of patients and donors after allogeneic stem cell transplantation. Via MiXCR, TCRdb re-called the RT-PCR reads, giving one row per CDR3 protein. This sample carries some 880,000 distinct CDR3 sequences, roughly 18% of them seen once, and the ten largest clones take 5.5% to 6.5%. Sequenced input: blood, either unsorted or a sorted T cell fraction (not recorded which). V is TRBV5-1 and J is TRBJ1-2; TRBD1 matches 7 bases. The sequence derives from a human donor who was either an allogeneic HSCT recipient or a stem cell or donor lymphocyte infusion donor (not recorded which). It is not recorded whose cells these are; they may come from a transplant donor. CDR3 protein: CASRSTGPNYGYTF. In DNA, the CDR3 is TGCGCCAGCAGATCGACAGGGCCGAACTATGGCTACACCTTC.